These 30 T cell receptor beta chains were all obtained from the same sample, sequenced in a study of cytomegalovirus exposure and HLA in healthy donors. Researchers ran the PCR with 60 Vbeta and 13 Jbeta primers. Repertoires were generated with immunoSEQ multiplex PCR, while TCRdb's copy carries only in-frame clones and drops some. The sample carries 100,000 to 150,000 clones, more than 65% recorded once. Material: PBMCs. The receptors derive from a human donor in good health.

The rearrangement uses TRBV30 and TRBJ1-1, with D uncertain. The germline gives CDR1 GTSNPN, CDR2 SVGIG (reference sequence). Trimming left V 3 bases short and J 4 bases short, with 12 bases between. This CDR3 region has 13 residues. CDR3 in amino acids: CAWSNGEGTEAFF. The CDR3 DNA sequence: TGTGCCTGGAGCAACGGCGAGGGCACTGAAGCTTTCTTT. The variable domain in full, completed from reference TRBV30 and TRBJ1-1, reads SQTIHQWPATLVQPVGSPLSLECTVEGTSNPNLYWYRQAAGRGLQLLFYSVGIGQISSEVPQNLSASRPQDRQFILSSKKLLLSDSGFYLCAWSNGEGTEAFFGQGTRLTVV.

The chain combines TRBV6-1 with TRBJ1-5; D gene ambiguous. The CDR3 runs to 15 residues. Germline V lookup: CDR1 MNHNS, CDR2 SASEGT. With 6 bases removed from V and 2 bases from J, the gap between germline ends came to 14 bases. The CDR3 reads CASSVYDTRNQPQHF. CDR3 coding DNA: TGTGCCAGCAGCGTCTATGACACACGCAATCAGCCCCAGCATTTT.

DNA of the CDR3: TGTGCCAGCAGTTTAGGACAGGGAACTGGAAACACCATATATTTT. Protein product: CASSLGQGTGNTIYF. The chain couples TRBV28 to TRBJ1-3; 8 nucleotides agree with TRBD1. Trimming took 2 bases from V and 2 from J; bases not matched to a gene: 2. This CDR3 contains 15 residues. The V gene's germline CDR1 is MDHEN and CDR2 SYDVKM.

The rearrangement links TRBV30 to TRBJ2-1, with 10 bases lining up with TRBD2. The CDR3 runs to 16 residues. V gave up 3 bases and J gave up 4 bases; unmatched junction bases: 9. CDR1 and CDR2 (germline): GTSNPN, SVGIG (reference sequence). The CDR3 nucleotides read TGTGCCTGGAGCGCTACGGGACTAGCGAGTTACAATGAGCAGTTCTTC. It specifies CAWSATGLASYNEQFF.

Only a few counts were recorded for this clone. This chain connects TRBV7-9 to TRBJ2-1, with 8 bases matching TRBD2. This CDR3 has 18 residues. Germline assignment: CDR1 SEHNR and CDR2 FQNEAQ (reference sequence). Unmatched junction bases numbered 12, after V lost 5 bases and J lost 0 bases. CDR3 region: CASSPSYPTSGSYNEQFF. The DNA of the CDR3 is TGTGCCAGCAGCCCGAGTTACCCAACTAGCGGCTCCTACAATGAGCAGTTCTTC.

The table lists this clone with a count of one. The V and J genes are TRBV7-9 and TRBJ1-6; TRBD1 aligns across 8 bases. The CDR3 sequence is 14 residues long. After removal of 2 bases from V and 14 bases from J, the junction contained 8 bases not matched to a gene. Germline CDR1 reads SEHNR; CDR2 reads FQNEAQ (reference sequence). The CDR3: CASSLRLDRETLHF. The CDR3 DNA reads TGTGCCAGCAGCTTAAGGCTGGACAGGGAGACCCTCCACTTT.

The chain uses TRBV5-6 and TRBJ1-4, with 8 positions matching TRBD1. The CDR3 is 18 amino acids. The trim removed 4 bases at V and 4 bases at J, leaving 15 bases unmatched. Per the germline V gene, CDR1 is SGHDT and CDR2 is YYEEEE. The CDR3 sequence: CASSRTGQGGLSNEKLFF. DNA of the CDR3: TGTGCCAGCAGCCGAACCGGACAGGGAGGTCTTAGTAATGAAAAACTGTTTTTT.

The J gene is TRBJ1-1, the V gene TRBV7-9; 7 bases fit TRBD1. The CDR3 sequence is 14 residues long. V gave up 3 bases and J gave up 1 base; unmatched junction bases: 2. CDR1 and CDR2 (germline): SEHNR, FQNEAQ (reference sequence). CDR3 sequence reads: CASSFGTANTEAFF. For the CDR3, the DNA is TGTGCCAGCAGCTTCGGGACAGCGAACACTGAAGCTTTCTTT.

Only one count was recorded for this clone. The chain joins TRBV7-9 to TRBJ2-3, with D possibly matching TRBD1 (5 bases). V dropped 7 bases and J dropped 2 bases, with 16 bases sitting between them. The CDR3 spans 15 residues. Per the germline V gene, CDR1 is SEHNR and CDR2 is FQNEAQ (reference sequence). CDR3 protein: CASTLGYRNTDTQYF. The CDR3 DNA is TGTGCCAGCACCTTGGGGTACAGGAACACAGATACGCAGTATTTT.

The chain is built from TRBV6-1 and TRBJ2-3, with D tentatively TRBD2 (6 bases). There are 15 residues in the CDR3. Trimming left V 7 bases short and J 5 bases short, with 19 bases between. Germline V gives CDR1 MNHNS, CDR2 SASEGT. CDR3 amino acids: CASTENPGAGDTQYF. The CDR3 DNA follows: TGTGCCAGCACCGAAAATCCTGGAGCGGGAGATACGCAGTATTTT.

The V and J genes are TRBV7-9 and TRBJ2-5; no clear D. This CDR3 contains 14 residues. The V and J ends lost 4 bases and 7 bases respectively, with 16 bases between them. The germline V gene encodes CDR1 SEHNR and CDR2 FQNEAQ (reference sequence). The CDR3 sequence: CASSYYRVEATQYF. The CDR3 nucleotides are TGTGCCAGCAGCTACTACCGAGTCGAGGCGACCCAGTACTTC.

This clone was observed once. The chain links TRBV10-3 to TRBJ1-1; weak D call: TRBD1 (5 bases). The CDR3 is 15 residues long. Germline V gives CDR1 ENHRY, CDR2 SYGVKD. V was clipped by 2 bases and J by 1 base, with 11 bases between them. The CDR3 is CAISEAGMENTEAFF. CDR3 nucleotides: TGTGCCATCAGTGAGGCAGGGATGGAGAACACTGAAGCTTTCTTT.

This rearrangement joins TRBV28 to TRBJ1-5; D possibly corresponds to TRBD1 (6 bases). CDR1 is MDHEN and CDR2 is SYDVKM in the germline V gene. Trimming stripped 5 bases from V and 2 bases from J, with 16 bases between. This CDR3 spans 16 amino acids. The DNA of the CDR3 is TGTGCCAGCAGTATCTTGGACAGTTCGGGCAATCAGCCCCAGCATTTT. It codes for CASSILDSSGNQPQHF. The full variable domain, its missing parts supplied by reference TRBV28 and TRBJ1-5, is DVKVTQSSRYLVKRTGEKVFLECVQDMDHENMFWYRQDPGLGLRLIYFSYDVKMKEKGDIPEGYSVSREKKERFSLILESASTNQTSMYLCASSILDSSGNQPQHFGDGTRLSIL.

J is TRBJ1-3 and V is TRBV19; 7 nucleotides agree with TRBD1. V was pared by 7 bases and J by 0 bases, with 9 bases of the junction left unmatched. Germline lookup yields CDR1 LNHDA and CDR2 SQIVND (reference sequence). The length of the CDR3 is 16 residues. The CDR3 protein is CASTRQGPLSGNTIYF. CDR3 coding DNA: TGTGCCAGTACCCGACAGGGACCCCTCTCTGGAAACACCATATATTTT. Combining the CDR3 with reference TRBV19 and TRBJ1-3 gives the whole variable domain DGGITQSPKYLFRKEGQNVTLSCEQNLNHDAMYWYRQDPGQGLRLIYYSQIVNDFQKGDIAEGYSVSREKKESFPLTVTSAQKNPTAFYLCASTRQGPLSGNTIYFGEGSWLTVV.

This chain joins TRBV6-4 and TRBJ2-5; possible D gene TRBD1, 5 bases. Matching the DNA end better, TRBJ2-7 makes the J call doubtful. The germline V gene has CDR1 MRHNA and CDR2 SNTAGT. The CDR3 has 13 residues. The CDR3 DNA sequence: TGTGCCAGCAGTGGCAGGGATACCTACGAGCAGTACTTC. It translates to CASSGRDTYEQYF.

This clone was seen just once. V is TRBV2 and J is TRBJ2-5; D possibly corresponds to TRBD2 (7 bases). V lost 2 bases to trimming and J lost 4 bases, with 14 bases between them. Germline values: CDR1 SNHLY, CDR2 FYNNEI. This CDR3 has 15 residues. The DNA of the CDR3 is TGTGCCAGCAGTGAAAATCCGGGGGGCGGAGAGACCCAGTACTTC. It specifies CASSENPGGGETQYF.

The V and J genes are TRBV10-3 and TRBJ1-5; 7 positions match TRBD1. The CDR3 spans 16 residues. J lost 4 bases, V lost 0 bases, and 6 bases had no gene match. Germline V gene lookup returns CDR1 ENHRY and CDR2 SYGVKD. In DNA form, the CDR3 reads TGTGCCATCAGTGAGTCGGTGAGGGGACAGAATCAGCCCCAGCATTTT. Residues: CAISESVRGQNQPQHF.

This chain connects TRBV29-1 to TRBJ2-1; TRBD2 is a possible D gene (5 bases). The CDR3 contains 19 residues. The V end lost 0 bases, the J end lost 0 bases, and 21 bases lay between the germline ends. Germline lookup yields CDR1 SQVTM and CDR2 ANQGSEA. In DNA form, the CDR3 reads TGCAGCGTTGAAGATCGCCTGGGAGACGGAAATAGCTCCTACAATGAGCAGTTCTTC. Protein: CSVEDRLGDGNSSYNEQFF.

The rearrangement links TRBV6-1 to TRBJ2-2, with TRBD2 matching 7 bases. Trimming cost V 7 bases and J 6 bases; bases outside gene matches: 8. Germline V gene lookup returns CDR1 MNHNS and CDR2 SASEGT. This CDR3 contains 14 residues. In DNA, the CDR3 is TGTGCCAGCACCCGGACTAGTTTGGCCGGGGAGCTGTTTTTT. As protein: CASTRTSLAGELFF.

CDR3 nucleotide sequence: TGTGCCAGCAGCACCCGGGACAGGGGGCTTGTTGGCTACACCTTC. Translation gives CASSTRDRGLVGYTF. The chain couples TRBV11-2 to TRBJ1-2; 12 positions agree with TRBD1. The length of the CDR3 is 15 residues. Germline V CDR1 and CDR2: SGHAT, FQNNGV. The trim removed 5 bases at V and 7 bases at J, leaving 8 bases unmatched.

CDR3 DNA sequence: TGTGCCATCAGTGAACAGGGGGGTGAGACCCAGTACTTC. As protein: CAISEQGGETQYF. This chain links TRBV10-3 with TRBJ2-5; 8 bases map to TRBD1. V lost 3 bases and J lost 5; bases outside the gene matches: 2. Germline V lookup: CDR1 ENHRY, CDR2 SYGVKD. The CDR3 is 13 amino acids.

The chain has TRBV14 and TRBJ2-7; D might be TRBD1 (5 bases). Trimming removed 0 bases from V and 0 bases from J, with 12 bases in between. Germline V CDR1 and CDR2: SGHDN, FVKESK. The CDR3 contains 16 residues. The DNA for the CDR3 is TGTGCCAGCAGCCAAGATTGGCAGGGAATCTCCTACGAGCAGTACTTC. This codes for CASSQDWQGISYEQYF. Complete variable domain (other parts from reference TRBV14 and TRBJ2-7): EAGVTQFPSHSVIEKGQTVTLRCDPISGHDNLYWYRRVMGKEIKFLLHFVKESKQDESGMPNNRFLAERTGGTYSTLKVQPAELEDSGVYFCASSQDWQGISYEQYFGPGTRLTVT.

The chain recombines TRBV5-4 with TRBJ1-2; 7 positions match TRBD1. Per germline, CDR1 SGHNT and CDR2 YYREEE (reference sequence). Trimming took 0 bases from V and 4 from J; bases not matched to a gene: 3. CDR3 length: 14 amino acids. CDR3 region: CASSLGQGGYGYTF. CDR3 DNA: TGTGCCAGCAGCTTGGGACAGGGAGGCTATGGCTACACCTTC.

The table lists this clone with a few counts. The gene calls are TRBV11-3 and TRBJ2-7, with TRBD1 identical over 8 bases. The germline V gene has CDR1 SGHNT and CDR2 YENEEA. The CDR3 consists of 13 residues. V was pared by 4 bases and J by 4 bases, with 3 bases of the junction left unmatched. The CDR3 DNA reads as TGTGCCAGCAGCTCCCGGGACAGGTACGAGCAGTACTTC. This translates into CASSSRDRYEQYF.

This clone was detected once. The chain links TRBV14 to TRBJ1-1, with 7 bases fitting TRBD1. There are 13 residues in the CDR3. The V gene's germline CDR1 is SGHDN and CDR2 FVKESK. V lost 2 bases, J lost 3 bases, and 0 bases stayed unmatched. The CDR3 loop is CASSQQGDTEAFF. CDR3 in DNA: TGTGCCAGCAGCCAACAGGGGGACACTGAAGCTTTCTTT.

The rearrangement uses TRBV11-2 and TRBJ2-1; TRBD1 matches at 7 bases. V lost 1 base, J lost 3 bases, and 3 bases stayed unmatched. The CDR3 totals 15 residues. CDR1 is SGHAT, CDR2 FQNNGV, per germline. The CDR3 loop is CASSLVGQDYNEQFF. The CDR3 DNA is TGTGCCAGCAGCTTAGTCGGACAGGACTACAATGAGCAGTTCTTC.

The rearrangement joins TRBV4-1 to TRBJ1-5, with 7 nucleotides matching TRBD1. V lost 1 base, J lost 2 bases, and 8 bases stayed unmatched. This CDR3 is built from 17 residues. Germline V gene lookup returns CDR1 MGHRA and CDR2 YSYEKL. CDR3 DNA sequence: TGCGCCAGCAGCCAAGTTGGGACAGCCGAGGGCAATCAGCCCCAGCATTTT. This codes for CASSQVGTAEGNQPQHF.

The CDR3 sequence is CASSLERETQYF. CDR3 nucleotides: TGTGCCAGCAGCTTAGAGAGAGAGACCCAGTACTTC. The chain uses TRBV11-2 and TRBJ2-5, with no clear D. The germline CDR1 and CDR2 sequences are SGHAT and FQNNGV. The CDR3 is made up of 12 amino acids. Trimming removed 0 bases at V and 4 bases at J, with 3 bases between.

The gene calls are TRBV5-8 and TRBJ2-7; 12 bases line up with TRBD2. The J segment lost 2 bases and the V segment lost 4 bases, leaving 13 bases of the junction unmatched. Germline CDR1 SGHTS, CDR2 YDEGEE. CDR3 length: 18 residues. CDR3 DNA: TGTGCCAGCAGCCTAAGTCGGACTAGCGGGATTCTCGCCTACGAGCAGTACTTC. Amino acids: CASSLSRTSGILAYEQYF.

The chain has TRBV4-2 and TRBJ2-7; 7 nucleotides line up with TRBD2. CDR3 length: 16 amino acids. Germline trimming cut 0 bases from V and 6 bases from J; bases unmatched to any gene: 11. CDR1 LGHNA and CDR2 YNFKEQ come from the germline V gene. This CDR3 is CASSQELGGRLGEQYF. The CDR3 nucleotides are TGTGCCAGCAGCCAAGAATTGGGCGGGAGATTGGGCGAGCAGTACTTC.